A single sample is the source of the 9 T cell receptor beta chains below, sequenced in a study of cytomegalovirus exposure and HLA in healthy donors. The PCR was carried out with 60 Vbeta primers and 13 Jbeta primers. Sequencing was performed with immunoSEQ multiplex PCR; in TCRdb, only in-frame clones are kept and a portion is missing. Altogether about 170,000 clones are present, more than 75% being singletons, with the ten largest covering about 2.5%. The sequenced material came from PBMCs. These TCRs come from a man aged 25 to 40 in good health and CMV-seropositive.

The V gene is TRBV4-1, the J gene TRBJ2-1; 8 bases agree with TRBD2. V was clipped by 0 bases and J by 8 bases; unmatched bases: 6. CDR3 length equals 15 residues. The germline V gene has CDR1 MGHRA and CDR2 YSYEKL. The CDR3 is CASSQEERELHEQFF. CDR3 sequence (DNA): TGCGCCAGCAGCCAAGAAGAGCGGGAGCTGCATGAGCAGTTCTTC.

The chain combines TRBV7-2 with TRBJ2-4, with a weak D call TRBD2 (5 bases). Looked up from germline, CDR1 is SGHTA and CDR2 is FQGNSA. Trimming stripped 3 bases from V and 8 bases from J, with 20 bases between. This CDR3 has 16 amino acids. The CDR3 bases are TGTGCCAGCAGCTTCGGCAGCAGGATATTTAGCGACATTCAGTACTTC. Its protein is CASSFGSRIFSDIQYF.

The chain has TRBV14 and TRBJ1-3; D gene ambiguous. Germline-derived CDR1 and CDR2 are SGHDN and FVKESK. The V gene lost 0 bases and the J gene lost 7 bases, with 4 bases spanning the gap. The CDR3 contains 12 residues. The CDR3 nucleotides are TGTGCCAGCAGCCAAGATCGGAACACCATATATTTT. Translated: CASSQDRNTIYF.

This chain connects TRBV14 to TRBJ1-2; D gene ambiguous. CDR1 and CDR2 from the germline V gene are SGHDN and FVKESK. The V gene lost 6 bases and the J gene lost 10 bases, with 21 bases spanning the gap. This CDR3 contains 14 residues. The chain's CDR3 is CASSRIRSSGDYTF. The CDR3 DNA is TGTGCCAGCAGTCGTATCCGGTCCAGCGGCGACTACACCTTC.

This sequence joins TRBV28 and TRBJ1-5; D ambiguous. The CDR3 length is 12 residues. V was trimmed by 6 bases and J by 4 bases, leaving 7 bases between them. Germline V gene data show CDR1 as MDHEN and CDR2 as SYDVKM. In nucleotides, the CDR3 is TGTGCCAGCAGGGAGAGTAATCAGCCCCAGCATTTT. Its protein product is CASRESNQPQHF.

V and J are TRBV19 and TRBJ2-3; 9 nucleotides match TRBD1. The CDR3 has 16 residues. The V segment lost 1 base and the J segment 0 bases; nucleotides outside the gene matches: 2. Per germline, CDR1 LNHDA and CDR2 SQIVND (reference sequence). The CDR3: CASSIAGTGSTDTQYF. The CDR3 DNA is TGTGCCAGTAGTATAGCCGGGACAGGGAGCACAGATACGCAGTATTTT.

This chain uses TRBV29-1 with TRBJ2-1; TRBD2 matches 7 bases. This CDR3 spans 14 amino acids. J gave up 5 bases and V 0 bases, and 4 bases lay outside the gene matches. Germline assignment: CDR1 SQVTM and CDR2 ANQGSEA. The CDR3 DNA reads TGCAGCGTTGAAGATCCCGGACTAGACAATGAGCAGTTCTTC. Amino acid sequence: CSVEDPGLDNEQFF.

In this sample, this clone turned up a few times. The chain combines TRBV5-4 with TRBJ2-7; 11 bases map to TRBD1. The CDR3 spans 13 residues. With 5 bases clipped from V and 7 bases from J, the junction kept 5 bases outside the gene matches. In germline, CDR1 is SGHNT, CDR2 YYREEE (reference sequence). The CDR3 loop is CASRQGTGGEQYV. The CDR3 bases are TGTGCCAGCAGGCAGGGGACAGGGGGAGAGCAGTACGTC.

The chain has TRBV7-6 and TRBJ2-3, with D perhaps matching TRBD2 (6 bases). Germline V gene sequence: CDR1 SGHVS, CDR2 FNYEAQ. V dropped 3 bases and J dropped 4 bases, with 11 bases sitting between them. The CDR3 has 14 residues. The CDR3 is CASSLGTPPDTQYF. As DNA, the CDR3 is TGTGCCAGCAGCTTGGGGACTCCCCCAGATACGCAGTATTTT.